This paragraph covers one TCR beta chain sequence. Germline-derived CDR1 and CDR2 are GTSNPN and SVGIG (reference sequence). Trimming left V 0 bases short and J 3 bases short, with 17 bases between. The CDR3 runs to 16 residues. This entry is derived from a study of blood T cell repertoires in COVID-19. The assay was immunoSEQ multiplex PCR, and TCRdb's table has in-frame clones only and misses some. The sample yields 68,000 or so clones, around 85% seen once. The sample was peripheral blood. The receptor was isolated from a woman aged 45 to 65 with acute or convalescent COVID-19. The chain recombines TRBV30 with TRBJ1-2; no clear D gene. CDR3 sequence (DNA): TGTGCCTGGAGTGTAGGAGGGCTGGGGTTTTACTATGGCTACACCTTC. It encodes CAWSVGGLGFYYGYTF.